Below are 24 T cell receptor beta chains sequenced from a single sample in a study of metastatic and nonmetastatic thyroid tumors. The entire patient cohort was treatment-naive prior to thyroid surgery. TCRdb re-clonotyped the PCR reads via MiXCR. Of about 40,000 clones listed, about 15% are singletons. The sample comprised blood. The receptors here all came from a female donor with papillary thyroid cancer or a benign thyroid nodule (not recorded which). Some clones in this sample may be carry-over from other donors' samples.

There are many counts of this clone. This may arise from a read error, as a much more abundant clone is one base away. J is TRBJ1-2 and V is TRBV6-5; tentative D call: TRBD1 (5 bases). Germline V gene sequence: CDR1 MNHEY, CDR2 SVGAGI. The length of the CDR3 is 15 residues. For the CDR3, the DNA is TGTGCTAGCAGTTACTCGAGGGACGGCCCTTATGGCTACACCTTC. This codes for CASSYSRDGPYGYTF.

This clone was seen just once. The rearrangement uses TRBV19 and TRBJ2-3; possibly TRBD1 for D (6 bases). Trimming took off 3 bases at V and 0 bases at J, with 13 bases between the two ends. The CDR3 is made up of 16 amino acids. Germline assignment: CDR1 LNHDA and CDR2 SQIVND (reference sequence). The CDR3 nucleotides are TGTGCCAGTAGTATGGGCAGGGGATCTAGCACAGATACGCAGTATTTT. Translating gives CASSMGRGSSTDTQYF.

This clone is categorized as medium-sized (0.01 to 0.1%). CDR3 sequence: CASSLEGLGTDTQYF. The CDR3 DNA reads as TGTGCCAGCAGTTTAGAGGGGTTAGGCACAGATACGCAGTATTTT. This rearrangement joins TRBV27 to TRBJ2-3; D may match TRBD1 or TRBD2 (5 bases each). This CDR3 comprises 15 residues. Germline V gene lookup returns CDR1 MNHEY and CDR2 SMNVEV (reference sequence). With 2 bases removed from V and 1 base from J, the gap between germline ends came to 10 bases.

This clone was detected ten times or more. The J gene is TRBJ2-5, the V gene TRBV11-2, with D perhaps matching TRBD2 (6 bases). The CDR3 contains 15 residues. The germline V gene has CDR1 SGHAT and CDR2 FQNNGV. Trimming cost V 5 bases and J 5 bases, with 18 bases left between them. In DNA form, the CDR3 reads TGTGCCAGCAGCGGAGTAAGGGGTGGGGGGGAGACCCAGTACTTC. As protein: CASSGVRGGGETQYF. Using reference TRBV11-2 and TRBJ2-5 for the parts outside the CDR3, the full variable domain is EAGVAQSPRYKIIEKRQSVAFWCNPISGHATLYWYQQILGQGPKLLIQFQNNGVVDDSQLPKDRFSAERLKGVDSTLKIQPAKLEDSAVYLCASSGVRGGGETQYFGPGTRLLVL.

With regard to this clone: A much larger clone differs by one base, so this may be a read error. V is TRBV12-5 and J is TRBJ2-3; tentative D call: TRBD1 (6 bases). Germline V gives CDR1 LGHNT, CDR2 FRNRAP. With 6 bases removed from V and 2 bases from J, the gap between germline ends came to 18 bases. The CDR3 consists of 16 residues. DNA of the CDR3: TGTGCTAGTGGCCATGATCTAGCAGGGGTCACAGATACGCAGTATTTT. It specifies CASGHDLAGVTDTQYF.

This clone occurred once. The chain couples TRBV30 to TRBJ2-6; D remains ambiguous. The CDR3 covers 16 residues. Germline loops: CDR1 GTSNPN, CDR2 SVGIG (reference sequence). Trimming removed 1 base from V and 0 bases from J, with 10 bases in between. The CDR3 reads CAWSGWFSSGANVLTF. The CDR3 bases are TGTGCCTGGAGTGGGTGGTTCAGCTCTGGGGCCAACGTCCTGACTTTC.

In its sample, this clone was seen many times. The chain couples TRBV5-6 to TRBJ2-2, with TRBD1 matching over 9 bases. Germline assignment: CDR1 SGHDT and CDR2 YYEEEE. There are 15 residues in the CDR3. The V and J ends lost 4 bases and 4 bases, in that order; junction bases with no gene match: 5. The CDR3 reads CASSPDRGTTGELFF. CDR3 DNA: TGTGCCAGCAGCCCCGACAGGGGGACCACCGGGGAGCTGTTTTTT.

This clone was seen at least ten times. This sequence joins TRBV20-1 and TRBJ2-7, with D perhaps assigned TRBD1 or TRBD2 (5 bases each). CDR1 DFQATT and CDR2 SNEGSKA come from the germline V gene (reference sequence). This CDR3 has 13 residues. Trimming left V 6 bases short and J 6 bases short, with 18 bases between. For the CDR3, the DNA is TGCAGTGCGCCCGGGACCCGTCCCAGCGAGCAGTACTTC. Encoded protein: CSAPGTRPSEQYF.

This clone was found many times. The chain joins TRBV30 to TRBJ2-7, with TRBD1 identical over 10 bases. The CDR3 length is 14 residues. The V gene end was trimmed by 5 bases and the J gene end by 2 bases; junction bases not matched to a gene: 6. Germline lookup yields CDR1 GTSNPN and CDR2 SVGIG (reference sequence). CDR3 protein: CAWRTGTGAYEQYF. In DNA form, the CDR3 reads TGTGCCTGGCGTACCGGGACAGGGGCCTACGAGCAGTACTTC.

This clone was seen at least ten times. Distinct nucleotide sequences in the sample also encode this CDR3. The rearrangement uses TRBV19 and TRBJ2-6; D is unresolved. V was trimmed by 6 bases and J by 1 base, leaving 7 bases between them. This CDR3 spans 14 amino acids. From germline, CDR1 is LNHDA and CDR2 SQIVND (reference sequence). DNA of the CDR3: TGTGCCAGTAGCCCTACATCTGGGGCCAACGTCCTGACTTTC. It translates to CASSPTSGANVLTF.

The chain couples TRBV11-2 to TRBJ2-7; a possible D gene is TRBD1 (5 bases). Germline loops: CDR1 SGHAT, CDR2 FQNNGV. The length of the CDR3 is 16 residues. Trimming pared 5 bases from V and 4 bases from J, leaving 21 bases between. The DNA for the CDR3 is TGTGCCAGCAGCGCAGTTAGGGCAGGGATTCGGTACGAGCAGTACTTC. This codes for CASSAVRAGIRYEQYF.

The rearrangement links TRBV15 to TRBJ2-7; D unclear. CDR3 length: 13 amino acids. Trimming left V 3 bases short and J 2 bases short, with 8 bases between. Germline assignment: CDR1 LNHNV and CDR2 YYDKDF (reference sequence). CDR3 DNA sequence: TGTGCCACCAGCAGGGACCGAACCTACGAGCAGTACTTC. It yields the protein CATSRDRTYEQYF.

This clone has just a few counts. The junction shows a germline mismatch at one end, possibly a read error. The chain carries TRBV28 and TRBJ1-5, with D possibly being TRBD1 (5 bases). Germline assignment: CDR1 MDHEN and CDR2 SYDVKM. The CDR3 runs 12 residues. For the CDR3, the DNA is TGTGCCAGCATTTTACAGGTTCAGCCCCATCATTTT. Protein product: CASILQVQPHHF.

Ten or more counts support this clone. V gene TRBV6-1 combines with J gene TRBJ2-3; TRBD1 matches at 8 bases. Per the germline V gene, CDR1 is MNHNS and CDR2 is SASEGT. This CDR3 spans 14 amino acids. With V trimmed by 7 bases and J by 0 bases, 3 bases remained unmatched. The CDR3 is CASNGQGSTDTQYF. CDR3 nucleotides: TGTGCCAGCAACGGACAGGGTAGCACAGATACGCAGTATTTT.

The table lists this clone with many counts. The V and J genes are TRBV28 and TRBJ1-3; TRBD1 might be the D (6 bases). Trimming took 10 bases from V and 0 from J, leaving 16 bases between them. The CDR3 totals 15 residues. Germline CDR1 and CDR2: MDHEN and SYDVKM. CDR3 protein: CAIEKGGTSGNTIYF. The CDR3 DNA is TGTGCCATCGAAAAAGGGGGGACCTCTGGAAACACCATATATTTT.

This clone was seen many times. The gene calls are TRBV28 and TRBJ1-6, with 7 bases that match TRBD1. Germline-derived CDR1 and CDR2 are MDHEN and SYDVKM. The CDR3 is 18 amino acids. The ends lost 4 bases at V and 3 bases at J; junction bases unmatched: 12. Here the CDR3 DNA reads TGTGCCAGCAGTTCCCAAGGGACAGTAAGCTACTATAATTCACCCCTCCACTTT. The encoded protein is CASSSQGTVSYYNSPLHF.

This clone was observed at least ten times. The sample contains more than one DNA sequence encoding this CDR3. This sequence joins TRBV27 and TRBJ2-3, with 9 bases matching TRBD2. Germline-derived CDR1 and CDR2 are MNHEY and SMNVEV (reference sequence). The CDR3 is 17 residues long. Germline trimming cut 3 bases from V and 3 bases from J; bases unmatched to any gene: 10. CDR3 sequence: CASSLRWSLAGTDTQYF. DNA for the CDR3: TGTGCCAGCAGTTTGCGGTGGTCCCTAGCGGGAACAGATACGCAGTATTTT.

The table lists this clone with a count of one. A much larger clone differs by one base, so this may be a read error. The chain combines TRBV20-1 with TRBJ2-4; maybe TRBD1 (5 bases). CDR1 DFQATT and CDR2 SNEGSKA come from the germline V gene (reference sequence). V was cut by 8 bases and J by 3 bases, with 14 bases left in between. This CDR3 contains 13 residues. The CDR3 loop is CSCNRYVKNIQYF. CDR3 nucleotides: TGCAGTTGCAACAGGTACGTCAAAAACATTCAGTACTTC.

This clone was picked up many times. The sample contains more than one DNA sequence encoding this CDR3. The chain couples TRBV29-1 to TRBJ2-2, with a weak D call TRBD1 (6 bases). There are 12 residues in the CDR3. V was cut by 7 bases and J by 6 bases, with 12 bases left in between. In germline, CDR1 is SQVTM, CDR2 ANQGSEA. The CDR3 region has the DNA TGCAGCGCAGGGGAGACCCCCGGGGAGCTGTTTTTT. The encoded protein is CSAGETPGELFF.

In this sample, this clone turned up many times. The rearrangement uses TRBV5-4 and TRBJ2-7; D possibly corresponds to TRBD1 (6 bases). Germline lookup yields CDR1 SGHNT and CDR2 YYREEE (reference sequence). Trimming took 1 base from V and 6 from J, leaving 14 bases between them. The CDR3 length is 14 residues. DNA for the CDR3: TGTGCCAGCAGCTTGCAGGGGTTGAGAAGCGAGCAGTACTTC. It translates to CASSLQGLRSEQYF.

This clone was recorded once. CDR3 bases: TGCGCCAGCAGCTCGGGACAGGGAAGATCACCCCTCCACTTT. Protein sequence: CASSSGQGRSPLHF. This sequence joins TRBV5-1 and TRBJ1-6; 9 positions match TRBD1. Germline assignment: CDR1 SGHRS and CDR2 YFSETQ. Germline trimming cut 3 bases from V and 10 bases from J; bases unmatched to any gene: 5. This CDR3 is 14 amino acids long.

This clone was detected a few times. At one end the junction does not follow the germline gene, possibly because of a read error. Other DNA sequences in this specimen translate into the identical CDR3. CDR3 in amino acids: CASSRDRDRNQPQHF. DNA of the CDR3: TGTGCCAGTTCAAGAGACCGAGATAGGAATCAGCCGCAGCATTTT. The chain has TRBV19 and TRBJ1-5; D unresolved. The CDR3 runs 15 residues. Per the germline V gene, CDR1 is LNHDA and CDR2 is SQIVND (reference sequence).

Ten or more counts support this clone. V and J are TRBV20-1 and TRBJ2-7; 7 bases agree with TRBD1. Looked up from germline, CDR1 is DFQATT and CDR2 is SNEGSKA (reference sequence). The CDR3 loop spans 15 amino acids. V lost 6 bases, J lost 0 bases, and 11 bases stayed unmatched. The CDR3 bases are TGCAGTGCAAACCCTGCGACAGGGTTCTCCTACGAGCAGTACTTC. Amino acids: CSANPATGFSYEQYF.

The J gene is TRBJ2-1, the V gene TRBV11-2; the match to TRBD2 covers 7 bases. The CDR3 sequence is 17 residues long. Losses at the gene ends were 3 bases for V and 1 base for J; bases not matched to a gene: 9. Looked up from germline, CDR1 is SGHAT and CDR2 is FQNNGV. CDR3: CASSFGGSRESYNEQFF. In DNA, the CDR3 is TGTGCCAGCAGCTTTGGCGGGAGCCGTGAATCCTACAATGAGCAGTTCTTC.